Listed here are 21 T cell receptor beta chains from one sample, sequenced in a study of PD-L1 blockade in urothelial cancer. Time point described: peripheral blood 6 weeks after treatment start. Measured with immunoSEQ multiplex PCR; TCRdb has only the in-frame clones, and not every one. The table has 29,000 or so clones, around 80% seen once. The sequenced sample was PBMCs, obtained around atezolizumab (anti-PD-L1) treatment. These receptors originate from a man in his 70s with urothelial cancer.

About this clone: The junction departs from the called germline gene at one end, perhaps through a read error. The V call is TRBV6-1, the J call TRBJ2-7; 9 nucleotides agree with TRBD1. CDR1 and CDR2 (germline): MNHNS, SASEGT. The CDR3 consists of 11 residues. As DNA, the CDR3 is TGTGCCAGCAGTGACTTGACCGGGACAGGGTTC. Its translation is CASSDLTGTGF.

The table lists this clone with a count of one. The DNA of the CDR3 is TGTGCCAGCAGTAGACAGATGAGCTCCTACAATGAGCAGTTCTTC. It specifies CASSRQMSSYNEQFF. This sequence joins TRBV27 and TRBJ2-1, with D possibly matching TRBD1 (5 bases). CDR3 length: 15 amino acids. Per germline, CDR1 MNHEY and CDR2 SMNVEV (reference sequence). V lost 5 bases and J lost 0, with 11 bases in between.

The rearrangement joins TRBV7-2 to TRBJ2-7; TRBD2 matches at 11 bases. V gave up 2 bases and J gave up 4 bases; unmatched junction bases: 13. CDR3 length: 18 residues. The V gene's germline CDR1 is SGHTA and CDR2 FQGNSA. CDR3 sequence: CASSLQGVAGGPSYEQYF. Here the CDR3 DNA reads TGTGCCAGCAGCTTACAGGGCGTAGCGGGAGGGCCAAGTTACGAGCAGTACTTC.

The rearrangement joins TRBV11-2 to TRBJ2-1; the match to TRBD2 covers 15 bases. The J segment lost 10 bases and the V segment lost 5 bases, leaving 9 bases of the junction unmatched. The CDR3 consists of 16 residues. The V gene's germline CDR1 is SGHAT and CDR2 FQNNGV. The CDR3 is CASSTGLAGGSREQFF. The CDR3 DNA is TGTGCCAGCAGCACGGGACTAGCGGGAGGTTCAAGAGAGCAGTTCTTC. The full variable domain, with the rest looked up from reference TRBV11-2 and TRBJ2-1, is EAGVAQSPRYKIIEKRQSVAFWCNPISGHATLYWYQQILGQGPKLLIQFQNNGVVDDSQLPKDRFSAERLKGVDSTLKIQPAKLEDSAVYLCASSTGLAGGSREQFFGPGTRLTVL.

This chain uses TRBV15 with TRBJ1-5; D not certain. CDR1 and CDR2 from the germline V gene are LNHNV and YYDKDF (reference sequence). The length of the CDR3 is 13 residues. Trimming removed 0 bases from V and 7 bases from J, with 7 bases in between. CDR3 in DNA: TGTGCCACCAGCAGAGATCCAGGCCAGCCCCAGCATTTT. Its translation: CATSRDPGQPQHF.

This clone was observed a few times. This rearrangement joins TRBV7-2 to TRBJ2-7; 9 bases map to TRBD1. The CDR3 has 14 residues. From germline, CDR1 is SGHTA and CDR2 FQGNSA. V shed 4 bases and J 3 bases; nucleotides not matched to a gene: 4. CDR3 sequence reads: CASSSGQGRYEQYF. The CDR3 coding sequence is TGTGCCAGCAGCTCCGGACAGGGGCGCTACGAGCAGTACTTC.

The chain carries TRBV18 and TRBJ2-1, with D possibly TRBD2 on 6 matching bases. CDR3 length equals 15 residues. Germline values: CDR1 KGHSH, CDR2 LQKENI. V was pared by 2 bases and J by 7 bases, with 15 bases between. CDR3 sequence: CASSPTGTLVNEQFF. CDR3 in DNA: TGTGCCAGCTCACCAACCGGGACTCTAGTGAATGAGCAGTTCTTC.

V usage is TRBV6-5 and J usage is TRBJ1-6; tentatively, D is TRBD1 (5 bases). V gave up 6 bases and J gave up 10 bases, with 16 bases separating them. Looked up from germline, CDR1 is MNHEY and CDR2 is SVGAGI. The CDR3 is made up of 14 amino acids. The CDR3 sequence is CASSQGLMDSPLHF. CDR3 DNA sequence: TGTGCCAGCAGCCAGGGCCTAATGGACTCACCCCTCCACTTT.

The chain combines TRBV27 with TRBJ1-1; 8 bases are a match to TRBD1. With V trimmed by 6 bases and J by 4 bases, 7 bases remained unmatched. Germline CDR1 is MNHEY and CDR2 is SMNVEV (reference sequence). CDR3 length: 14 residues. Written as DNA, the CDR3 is TGTGCCAGCAGCCGACACAGGGGGGTCACTGAAGCTTTCTTT. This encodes CASSRHRGVTEAFF.

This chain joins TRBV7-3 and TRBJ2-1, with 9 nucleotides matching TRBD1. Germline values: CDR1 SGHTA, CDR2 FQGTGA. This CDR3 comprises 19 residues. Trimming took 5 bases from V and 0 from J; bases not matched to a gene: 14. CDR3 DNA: TGTGCCAGCAGCCCAATCCCGTGGACAGGGGCGAACTCCTACAATGAGCAGTTCTTC. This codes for CASSPIPWTGANSYNEQFF.

In nucleotides, the CDR3 is TGTGCCAGTAGTACCGGGACTAGCGGCTACACCGGGGAGCTGTTTTTT. Translation gives CASSTGTSGYTGELFF. V is TRBV19 and J is TRBJ2-2; TRBD2 aligns across 11 bases. V lost 4 bases, J lost 3 bases, and 4 bases stayed unmatched. This CDR3 has 16 amino acids. The germline gives CDR1 LNHDA, CDR2 SQIVND (reference sequence).

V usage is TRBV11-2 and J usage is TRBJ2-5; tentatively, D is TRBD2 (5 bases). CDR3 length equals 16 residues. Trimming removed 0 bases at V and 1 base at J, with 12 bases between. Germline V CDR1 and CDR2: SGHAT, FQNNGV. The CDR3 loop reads CASSLDQSGTQETQYF. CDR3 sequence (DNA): TGTGCCAGCAGCTTAGATCAAAGCGGCACCCAAGAGACCCAGTACTTC.

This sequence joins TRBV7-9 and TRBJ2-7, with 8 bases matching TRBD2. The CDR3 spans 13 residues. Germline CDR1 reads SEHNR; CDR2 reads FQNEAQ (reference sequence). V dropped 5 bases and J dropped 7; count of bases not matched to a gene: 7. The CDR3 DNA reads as TGTGCCAGCAGCCCCGGGAGGGCCCTAGAGCAGTACTTC. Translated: CASSPGRALEQYF.

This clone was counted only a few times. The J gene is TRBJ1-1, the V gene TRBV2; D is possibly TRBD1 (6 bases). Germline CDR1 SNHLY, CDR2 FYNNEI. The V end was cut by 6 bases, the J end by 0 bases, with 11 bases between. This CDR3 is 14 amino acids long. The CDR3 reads CASREDRLNTEAFF. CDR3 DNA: TGTGCCAGCAGAGAGGACAGATTGAACACTGAAGCTTTCTTT.

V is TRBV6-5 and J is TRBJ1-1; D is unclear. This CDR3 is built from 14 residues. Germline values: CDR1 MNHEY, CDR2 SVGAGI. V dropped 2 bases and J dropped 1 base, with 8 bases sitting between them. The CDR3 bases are TGTGCCAGCAGTTACCGCCAGGCGAACACTGAAGCTTTCTTT. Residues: CASSYRQANTEAFF.

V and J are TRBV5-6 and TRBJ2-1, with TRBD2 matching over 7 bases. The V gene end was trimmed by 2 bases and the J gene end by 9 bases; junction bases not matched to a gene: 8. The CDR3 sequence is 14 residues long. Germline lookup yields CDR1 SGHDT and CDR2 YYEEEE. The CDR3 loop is CASSLWTRAREQFF. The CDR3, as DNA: TGTGCCAGCAGCTTATGGACTAGAGCGCGTGAGCAGTTCTTC.

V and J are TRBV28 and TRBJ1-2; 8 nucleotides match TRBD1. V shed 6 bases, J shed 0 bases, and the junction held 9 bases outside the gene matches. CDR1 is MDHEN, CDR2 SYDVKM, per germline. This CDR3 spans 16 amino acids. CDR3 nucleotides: TGTGCCAGCAGCCTGGGACAGGCGGCTTCTAACTATGGCTACACCTTC. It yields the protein CASSLGQAASNYGYTF.

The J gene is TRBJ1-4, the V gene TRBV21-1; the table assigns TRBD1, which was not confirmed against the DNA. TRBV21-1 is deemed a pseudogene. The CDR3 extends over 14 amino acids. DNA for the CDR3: TGTGCCAGCAGCAAAGTTATCAGGGTCGAAAAACTGTTTTTT. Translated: CASSKVIRVEKLFF.

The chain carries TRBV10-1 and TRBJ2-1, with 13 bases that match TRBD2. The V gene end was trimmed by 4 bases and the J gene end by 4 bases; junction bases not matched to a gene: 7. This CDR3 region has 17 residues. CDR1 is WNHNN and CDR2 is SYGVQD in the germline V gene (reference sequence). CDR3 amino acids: CASSVGLAGDRYNEQFF. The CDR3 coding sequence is TGCGCCAGCAGTGTAGGACTAGCGGGAGACAGATACAATGAGCAGTTCTTC.

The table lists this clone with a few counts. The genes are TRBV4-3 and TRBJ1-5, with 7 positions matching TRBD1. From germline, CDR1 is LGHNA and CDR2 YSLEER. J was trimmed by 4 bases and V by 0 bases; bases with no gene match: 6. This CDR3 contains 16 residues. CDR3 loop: CASSQEAGGINQPQHF. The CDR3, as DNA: TGCGCCAGCAGCCAAGAGGCAGGGGGGATTAATCAGCCCCAGCATTTT.

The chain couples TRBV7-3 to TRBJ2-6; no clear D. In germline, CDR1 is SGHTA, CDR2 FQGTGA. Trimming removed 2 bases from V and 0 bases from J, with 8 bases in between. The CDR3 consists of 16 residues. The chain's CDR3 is CASSLLPNSGANVLTF. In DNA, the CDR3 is TGTGCCAGCAGCTTACTCCCTAACTCTGGGGCCAACGTCCTGACTTTC.